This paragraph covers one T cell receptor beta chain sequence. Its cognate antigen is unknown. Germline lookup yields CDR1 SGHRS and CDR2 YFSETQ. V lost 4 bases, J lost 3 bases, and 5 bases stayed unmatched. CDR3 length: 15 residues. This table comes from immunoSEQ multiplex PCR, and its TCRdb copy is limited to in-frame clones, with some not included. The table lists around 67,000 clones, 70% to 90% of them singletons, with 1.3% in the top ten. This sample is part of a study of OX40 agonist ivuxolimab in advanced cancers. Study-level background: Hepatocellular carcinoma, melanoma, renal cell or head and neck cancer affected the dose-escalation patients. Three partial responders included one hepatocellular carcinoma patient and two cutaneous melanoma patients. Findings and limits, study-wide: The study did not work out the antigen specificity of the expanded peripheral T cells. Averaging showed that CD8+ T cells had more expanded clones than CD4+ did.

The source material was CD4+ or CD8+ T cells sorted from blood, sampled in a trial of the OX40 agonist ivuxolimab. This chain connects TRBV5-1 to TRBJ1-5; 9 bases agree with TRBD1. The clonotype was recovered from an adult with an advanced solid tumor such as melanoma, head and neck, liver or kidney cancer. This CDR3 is CASSTGTGNNQPQHF. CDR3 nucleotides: TGCGCCAGCAGCACCGGGACAGGGAACAATCAGCCCCAGCATTTT.